This TCR beta chain is from a study of T cell repertoires in cytomegalovirus infection. Study summary: Indications came from public TCR beta signatures; they pointed to CMV infection and to a matching HLA type.

Regarding the study as a whole: Summed frequency of public TCR beta families distinguished CMV carriers with the relevant HLA. Within the response measured ex vivo, HLA-C-restricted CMV-specific TCR beta clonotypes were dominant.

TCRdb passed the reads through MiXCR, listing each CDR3 protein once. The sample carries 150,000 to 200,000 distinct CDR3 sequences, approximately 19% recorded once. The CDR3 totals 16 residues. The V and J ends lost 6 bases and 2 bases respectively, with 19 bases between them. With respect to this clonotype: Its matching antigen is unknown.

The source material was PBMCs. The J gene is TRBJ2-5, the V gene TRBV12-3 or TRBV12-4; weak D call: TRBD2 (5 bases). The receptor was derived from a human donor in good health (CMV status not recorded). Some clones in this sample may be carry-over from other donors' samples. The CDR3 region is CASSRDIALVQETQYF. CDR3 coding DNA: TGTGCCAGCAGCCGGGATATAGCGTTGGTACAAGAGACCCAGTACTTC.